This T cell receptor beta chain was captured by sequencing in a study of vaccination effects on CD4 cells after COVID-19. This clone was seen just once. The target antigen is unknown. The CDR3 totals 13 residues. Germline assignment: CDR1 WSHSY and CDR2 SAAADI. The V gene lost 5 bases and the J gene lost 2 bases, with 7 bases spanning the gap. The data were produced by immunoSEQ multiplex PCR, yet TCRdb's version contains in-frame clones alone and is incomplete. This sample has roughly 71,000 clones; roughly 79% occur once, and the top ten carry 0.85% to 1%. Ahead of sequencing, the ViraFEST assay grew antigen-specific CD4+ T cells using viral peptide pools. The culture ran for under eleven days, and then CD4+ T cells were isolated. Every participant took two doses of the BNT162b2 or mRNA-1273 vaccine.

The chain combines TRBV10-2 with TRBJ1-5; D is unresolved. The sequence came from a human donor who received a COVID-19 vaccine. The source was CD4+ T cells from PBMCs cultured with HCoV-OC43 spike peptides, collected after COVID-19 vaccination. Subset denoted: HCoV-OC43 spike overlapping peptide pool stimulation. The CDR3 loop is CASSFDRNQPQHF. In DNA, the CDR3 is TGCGCCAGCAGTTTCGACCGCAATCAGCCCCAGCATTTT.